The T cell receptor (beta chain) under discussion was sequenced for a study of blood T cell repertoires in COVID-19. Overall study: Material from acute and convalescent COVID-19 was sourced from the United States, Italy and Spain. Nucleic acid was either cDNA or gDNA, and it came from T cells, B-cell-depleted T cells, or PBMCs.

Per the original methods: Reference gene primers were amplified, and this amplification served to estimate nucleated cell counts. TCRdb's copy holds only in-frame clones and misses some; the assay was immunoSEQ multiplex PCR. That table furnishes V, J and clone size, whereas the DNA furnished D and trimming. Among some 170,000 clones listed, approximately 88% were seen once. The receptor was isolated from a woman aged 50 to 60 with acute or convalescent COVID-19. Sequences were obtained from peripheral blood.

CDR3 amino acids: CASTYRVKGGEKLFF. Written as DNA, the CDR3 is TGTGCCAGTACCTACAGGGTCAAAGGGGGTGAAAAACTGTTTTTT. The V gene is TRBV19, the J gene TRBJ1-4; D is possibly TRBD1 (6 bases). Germline lookup yields CDR1 LNHDA and CDR2 SQIVND (reference sequence). V lost 7 bases and J 7 bases, leaving 19 bases between the germline ends. CDR3 size: 15 residues. Based on the CDR3 plus reference TRBV19 and TRBJ1-4, the full variable domain is DGGITQSPKYLFRKEGQNVTLSCEQNLNHDAMYWYRQDPGQGLRLIYYSQIVNDFQKGDIAEGYSVSREKKESFPLTVTSAQKNPTAFYLCASTYRVKGGEKLFFGSGTQLSVL.